A selection of T cell receptor beta chains follows, all from one sample in a study of technical replicates of blood from a handful of donors. Generated by immunoSEQ multiplex PCR, the TCRdb table keeps only in-frame clones and is missing some. The table records roughly 100,000 clones, 95% of them present only once. Input material: T cells isolated from PBMCs. These TCRs come from a human donor in good health. Each CDR3 is given with its conserved first and last residue. D genes are given only for firm matches. A row's size may be missing; if present it is once, few, many or a size class.

TRBV6-5,TRBJ2-7,-,few,CASSYGSMSEQYF,TGTGCCAGCAGTTACGGTAGCATGTCCGAGCAGTACTTC
TRBV11-3,TRBJ2-3,TRBD2,-,CASSSPRLAGTDTQYF,TGTGCCAGCAGCTCCCCCCGACTAGCGGGAACAGATACGCAGTATTTT
TRBV10-1,TRBJ2-3,TRBD2,-,CASSRTSGSTDTQYF,TGCGCCAGCAGCAGAACTAGCGGGAGTACAGATACGCAGTATTTT
TRBV4-2,TRBJ1-1,-,-,CASSQSTSLNTEAFF,TGTGCCAGCAGCCAATCCACTTCATTGAACACTGAAGCTTTCTTT
TRBV7-3,TRBJ2-3,-,-,CASSPSSSDSTQYF,TGTGCCAGCAGCCCTTCGAGTAGCGATAGCACGCAGTATTTT
TRBV15,TRBJ1-2,-,-,CATSTDTADGYTF,TGTGCCACCAGCACCGATACAGCGGATGGCTACACCTTC
TRBV5-1,TRBJ1-4,-,-,CATRRGPEEKLFF,TGCGCCACCCGCAGGGGCCCGGAGGAAAAACTGTTTTTT
TRBV9,TRBJ2-1,-,-,CASSVAESSYNEQFF,TGTGCCAGCAGCGTAGCCGAGAGCTCCTACAATGAGCAGTTCTTC
TRBV4-1,TRBJ2-3,TRBD1,-,CASSQELGTGRLDTQYF,TGCGCCAGCAGCCAAGAGCTTGGGACAGGGCGGTTAGATACGCAGTATTTT
TRBV27,TRBJ2-3,TRBD1,-,CASSYTTGGLDTQYF,TGTGCCAGCAGTTACACGACAGGGGGCTTAGATACGCAGTATTTT
TRBV7-2,TRBJ1-2,-,-,CASRTRTGANYGYTF,TGTGCCAGCAGGACGAGGACGGGAGCTAACTATGGCTACACCTTC
TRBV6-1,TRBJ2-2,-,-,CASTSGVWMTGELFF,TGTGCCAGCACTTCGGGGGTTTGGATGACCGGGGAGCTGTTTTTT
TRBV6-5,TRBJ1-4,-,-,CASRPQGYEKLFF,TGTGCCAGCAGGCCCCAGGGGTATGAAAAACTGTTTTTT
TRBV4-1,TRBJ2-7,-,-,CASSQRPGDEQYF,TGCGCCAGCAGCCAACGACCAGGGGACGAGCAGTACTTC
TRBV9,TRBJ2-3,-,-,CASSVAQGRPDTQYF,TGTGCCAGCAGCGTAGCTCAGGGGCGACCAGATACGCAGTATTTT
TRBV15,TRBJ1-2,-,-,CATSKGGERWYGYTF,TGTGCCACCAGCAAAGGGGGGGAGCGATGGTATGGCTACACCTTC
TRBV28,TRBJ2-7,-,-,CASSSNRRGYEQYF,TGTGCCAGCAGTTCCAACCGTCGAGGTTACGAGCAGTACTTC
TRBV2,TRBJ2-5,TRBD1,-,CASSPRTGYETQYF,TGTGCCAGCAGTCCTAGGACAGGATACGAGACCCAGTACTTC
TRBV2,TRBJ2-7,TRBD1,-,CASQSTTGYEQYF,TGTGCCAGCCAGTCGACGACAGGGTACGAGCAGTACTTC
TRBV15,TRBJ2-3,-,-,CATSRVSDTQYF,TGTGCCACCAGCAGAGTGAGCGATACGCAGTATTTT
TRBV7-8,TRBJ2-3,-,-,CASSRNRDTGDDTQYF,TGTGCCAGCAGCCGAAATAGGGACACTGGTGACGATACGCAGTATTTT
TRBV5-1,TRBJ2-1,-,-,CASSYSTSTAYNEQFF,TGCGCCAGCAGCTACTCGACTTCTACGGCCTACAATGAGCAGTTCTTC
TRBV7-2,TRBJ1-1,-,-,CASSYQIMNTEAFF,TGTGCCAGCAGCTACCAGATTATGAACACTGAAGCTTTCTTT
TRBV9,TRBJ2-1,-,-,CASSATGNMNGEQFF,TGTGCCAGCAGCGCTACCGGGAACATGAACGGTGAGCAGTTCTTC
TRBV15,TRBJ2-7,-,-,CATSKGDRHYEQYF,TGTGCCACCAGCAAAGGTGACCGACACTACGAGCAGTACTTC
TRBV30,TRBJ2-4,-,-,CAWSSYRNIQYF,TGTGCCTGGAGTTCCTATCGAAACATTCAGTACTTC
TRBV27,TRBJ2-5,TRBD2,-,CASTEGGGQETQYF,TGTGCCAGCACCGAGGGCGGGGGACAAGAGACCCAGTACTTC
TRBV29-1,TRBJ2-7,-,-,CSVGWSSYEQYF,TGCAGCGTTGGGTGGAGCTCCTACGAGCAGTACTTC
TRBV9,TRBJ2-2,-,-,CASGNRDSIGELFF,TGTGCCAGCGGAAACCGGGACTCCATCGGGGAGCTGTTTTTT
TRBV28,TRBJ1-1,-,-,CASSLGGENTEAFF,TGTGCCAGCAGTTTAGGGGGGGAAAACACTGAAGCTTTCTTT
TRBV18,TRBJ2-1,TRBD2,-,CASSPRGLATYNEQFF,TGTGCCAGCTCACCAAGGGGACTAGCAACCTACAATGAGCAGTTCTTC
TRBV12-5,TRBJ1-1,TRBD1,-,CASGPNVDRGLNTEAFF,TGTGCTAGTGGTCCCAATGTCGACAGGGGGCTGAACACTGAAGCTTTCTTT
TRBV5-1,TRBJ2-7,-,few,CASKWAGGAYEQYF,TGCGCCAGCAAATGGGCAGGAGGCGCCTACGAGCAGTACTTC
TRBV2,TRBJ2-7,TRBD1,-,CASSLDRATSYEQYF,TGTGCCAGCAGCCTCGACAGGGCCACCTCCTACGAGCAGTACTTC